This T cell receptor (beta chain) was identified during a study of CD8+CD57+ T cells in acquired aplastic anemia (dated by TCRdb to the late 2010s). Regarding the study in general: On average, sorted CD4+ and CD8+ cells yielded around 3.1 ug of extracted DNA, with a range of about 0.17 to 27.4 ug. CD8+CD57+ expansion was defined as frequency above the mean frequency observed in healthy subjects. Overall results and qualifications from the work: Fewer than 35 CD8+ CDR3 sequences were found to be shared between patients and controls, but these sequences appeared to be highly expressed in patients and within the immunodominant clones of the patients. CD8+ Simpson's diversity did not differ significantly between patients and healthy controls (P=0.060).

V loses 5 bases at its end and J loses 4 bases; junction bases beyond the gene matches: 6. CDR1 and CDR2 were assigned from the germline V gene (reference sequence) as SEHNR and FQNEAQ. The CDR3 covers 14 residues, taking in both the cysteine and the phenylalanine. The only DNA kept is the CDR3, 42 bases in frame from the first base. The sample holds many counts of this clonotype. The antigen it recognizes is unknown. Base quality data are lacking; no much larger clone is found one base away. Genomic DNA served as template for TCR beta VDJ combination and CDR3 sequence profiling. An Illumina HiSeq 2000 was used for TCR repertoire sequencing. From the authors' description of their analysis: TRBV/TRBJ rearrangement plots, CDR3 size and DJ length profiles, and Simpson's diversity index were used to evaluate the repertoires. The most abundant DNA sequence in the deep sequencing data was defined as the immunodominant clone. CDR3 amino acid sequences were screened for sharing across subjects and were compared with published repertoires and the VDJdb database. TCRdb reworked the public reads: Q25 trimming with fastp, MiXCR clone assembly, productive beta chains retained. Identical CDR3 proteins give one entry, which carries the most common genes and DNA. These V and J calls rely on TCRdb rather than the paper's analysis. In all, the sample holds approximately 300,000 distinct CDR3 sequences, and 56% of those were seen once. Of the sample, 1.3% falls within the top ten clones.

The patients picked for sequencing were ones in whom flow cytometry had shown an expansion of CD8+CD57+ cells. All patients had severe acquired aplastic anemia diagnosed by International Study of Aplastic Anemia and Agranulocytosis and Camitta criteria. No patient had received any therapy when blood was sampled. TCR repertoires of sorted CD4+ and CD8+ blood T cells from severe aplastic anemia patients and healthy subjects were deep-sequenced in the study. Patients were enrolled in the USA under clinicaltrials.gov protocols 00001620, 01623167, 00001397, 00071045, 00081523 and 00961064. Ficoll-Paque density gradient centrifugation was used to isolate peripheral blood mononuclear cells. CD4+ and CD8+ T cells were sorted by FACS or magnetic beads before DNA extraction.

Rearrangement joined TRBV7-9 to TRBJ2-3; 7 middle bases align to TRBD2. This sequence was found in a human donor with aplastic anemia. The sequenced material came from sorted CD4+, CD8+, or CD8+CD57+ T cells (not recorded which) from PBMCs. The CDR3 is CASSLGLDPDTQYF. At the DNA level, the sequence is TGTGCCAGCAGCCTCGGACTAGACCCAGATACGCAGTATTTT.